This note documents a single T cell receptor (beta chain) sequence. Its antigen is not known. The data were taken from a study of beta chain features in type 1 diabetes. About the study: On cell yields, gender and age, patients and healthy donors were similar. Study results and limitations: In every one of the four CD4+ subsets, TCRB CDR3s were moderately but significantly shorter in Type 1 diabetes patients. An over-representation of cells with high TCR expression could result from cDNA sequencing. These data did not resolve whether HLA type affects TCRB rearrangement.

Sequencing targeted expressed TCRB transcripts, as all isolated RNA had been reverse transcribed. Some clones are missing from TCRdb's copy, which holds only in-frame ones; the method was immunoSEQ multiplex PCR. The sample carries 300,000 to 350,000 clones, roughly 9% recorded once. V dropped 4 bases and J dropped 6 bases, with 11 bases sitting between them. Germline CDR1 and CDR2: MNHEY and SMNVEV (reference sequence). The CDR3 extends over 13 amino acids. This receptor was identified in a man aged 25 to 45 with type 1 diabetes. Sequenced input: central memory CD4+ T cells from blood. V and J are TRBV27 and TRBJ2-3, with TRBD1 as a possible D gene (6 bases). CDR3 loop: CASSYTRGDTQYF. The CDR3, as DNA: TGTGCCAGCAGTTATACTAGGGGGGATACGCAGTATTTT.